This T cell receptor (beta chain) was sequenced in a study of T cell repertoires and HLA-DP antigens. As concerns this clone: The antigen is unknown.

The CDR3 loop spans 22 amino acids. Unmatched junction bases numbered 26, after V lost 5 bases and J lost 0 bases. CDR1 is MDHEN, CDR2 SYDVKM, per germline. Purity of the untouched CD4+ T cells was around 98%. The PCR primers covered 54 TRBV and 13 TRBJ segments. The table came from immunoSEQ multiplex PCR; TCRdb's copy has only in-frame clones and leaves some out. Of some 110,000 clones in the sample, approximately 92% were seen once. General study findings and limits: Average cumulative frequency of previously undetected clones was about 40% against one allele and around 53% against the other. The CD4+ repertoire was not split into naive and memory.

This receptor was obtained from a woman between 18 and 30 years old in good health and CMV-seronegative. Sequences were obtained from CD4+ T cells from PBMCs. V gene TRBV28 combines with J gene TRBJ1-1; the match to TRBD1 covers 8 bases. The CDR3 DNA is TGTGCCAGCAGTCGACGCCCACAGGGGGGGGTTTGGTCTAGCACCTTGAACACTGAAGCTTTCTTT. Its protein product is CASSRRPQGGVWSSTLNTEAFF. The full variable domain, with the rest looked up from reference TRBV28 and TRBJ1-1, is DVKVTQSSRYLVKRTGEKVFLECVQDMDHENMFWYRQDPGLGLRLIYFSYDVKMKEKGDIPEGYSVSREKKERFSLILESASTNQTSMYLCASSRRPQGGVWSSTLNTEAFFGQGTRLTVV.